Listed here is a single T cell receptor (beta chain). The method was immunoSEQ multiplex PCR; TCRdb's version includes in-frame clones alone and lacks a portion of them. This table has about 93,000 clones, approximately 95% appearing once. The data belong to a study of technical replicates of blood from a handful of donors. Per the germline V gene, CDR1 is SGHVS and CDR2 is FQNEAQ. The CDR3 covers 14 residues. Trimming removed 2 bases from V and 5 bases from J, with 11 bases in between. Sequenced: T cells isolated from PBMCs. The chain is built from TRBV7-8 and TRBJ2-3; a possible D gene is TRBD2 (5 bases). The clonotype was recovered from a human donor in good health. CDR3 residues: CASSLTGFLDTQYF. The DNA of the CDR3 is TGTGCCAGCAGCTTAACGGGGTTTTTAGATACGCAGTATTTT.